The 28 T cell receptor beta chains below were found in one sample sequenced in a study of control samples from healthy donors and cancer patients. TCRdb's table, derived via immunoSEQ multiplex PCR, lists solely in-frame clones and lacks some. Of roughly 47,000 clones detected, about 87% appear once; the ten largest clones hold roughly 10%. Specimen: PBMCs. Every receptor here comes from a woman in her fifties or sixties with lung cancer.

V usage is TRBV4-1 and J usage is TRBJ2-7; D gene uncertain. Trimming stripped 0 bases from V and 3 bases from J, with 9 bases between. CDR1 is MGHRA, CDR2 YSYEKL, per germline. The CDR3 has 14 amino acids. Here the CDR3 DNA reads TGCGCCAGCAGCCAAGATGCCGGTGACTACGAGCAGTACTTC. The encoded protein is CASSQDAGDYEQYF.

The chain uses TRBV19 and TRBJ2-1; D gene ambiguous. V gave up 3 bases and J gave up 0 bases, with 12 bases separating them. The CDR3 loop spans 16 amino acids. Germline CDR1 LNHDA, CDR2 SQIVND (reference sequence). The DNA for the CDR3 is TGTGCCAGTAGTATTTTCCCCCAGAGCTCCTACAATGAGCAGTTCTTC. Translated: CASSIFPQSSYNEQFF.

V gene TRBV4-1 combines with J gene TRBJ1-5; D gene uncertain. Looked up from germline, CDR1 is MGHRA and CDR2 is YSYEKL. CDR3 size: 12 residues. V lost 2 bases and J 5 bases, leaving 4 bases between the germline ends. CDR3 sequence (DNA): TGCGCCAGCAGCCAACCATATCAGCCCCAGCATTTT. This translates into CASSQPYQPQHF.

The chain combines TRBV7-9 with TRBJ2-1; 7 bases line up with TRBD1. The germline CDR1 and CDR2 sequences are SEHNR and FQNEAQ (reference sequence). The CDR3 has 18 residues. Trimming took 2 bases from V and 0 from J; bases not matched to a gene: 10. Here the CDR3 reads CASSLTHSGTVSYNEQFF. The DNA of the CDR3 is TGTGCCAGCAGCTTAACGCACTCCGGGACAGTCTCCTACAATGAGCAGTTCTTC.

The chain recombines TRBV7-9 with TRBJ1-1; no firm D call. The CDR3 extends over 13 amino acids. Germline CDR1 and CDR2: SEHNR and FQNEAQ (reference sequence). V lost 5 bases and J lost 1, with 8 bases in between. The CDR3: CASSPYGNTEAFF. The CDR3, as DNA: TGTGCCAGCAGCCCCTATGGGAACACTGAAGCTTTCTTT.

This chain connects TRBV6-1 to TRBJ2-3; D remains ambiguous. The germline V and J ends were trimmed by 2 bases and 2 bases, with 8 bases remaining between them. The CDR3 is 14 amino acids. Germline V gene lookup returns CDR1 MNHNS and CDR2 SASEGT. The CDR3 here is CASSEPLATDTQYF. CDR3 nucleotides: TGTGCCAGCAGTGAACCCCTGGCCACAGATACGCAGTATTTT.

This chain uses TRBV4-3 with TRBJ2-7; 7 bases agree with TRBD2. The trim removed 0 bases at V and 12 bases at J, leaving 14 bases unmatched. The CDR3 sequence is 15 residues long. The V gene's germline CDR1 is LGHNA and CDR2 YSLEER. The CDR3 loop reads CASSQDPTSARSRYF. The CDR3 DNA follows: TGCGCCAGCAGCCAAGATCCTACTAGCGCACGCAGCCGGTACTTC.

This chain connects TRBV24-1 to TRBJ2-7, with D possibly being TRBD2 (5 bases). Trimming took off 7 bases at V and 0 bases at J, with 9 bases between the two ends. The CDR3 totals 13 residues. CDR1 is KGHDR, CDR2 SFDVKD, per germline. DNA of the CDR3: TGTGCCACCAGCGGGGTAAGCTCCTACGAGCAGTACTTC. As protein: CATSGVSSYEQYF.

The V call is TRBV7-2, the J call TRBJ2-7; D possibly matches TRBD1 or TRBD2 (5 bases each). The CDR3 extends over 14 amino acids. Germline CDR1 and CDR2: SGHTA and FQGNSA. The V end lost 2 bases, the J end lost 3 bases, and 11 bases lay between the germline ends. In nucleotides, the CDR3 is TGTGCCAGCAGCTTAAGTGGGGGTAGCTACGAGCAGTACTTC. Its translation: CASSLSGGSYEQYF.

The chain uses TRBV6-2 or TRBV6-3 and TRBJ1-2; the D gene is possibly TRBD1 (5 bases). CDR1 and CDR2 from the germline V gene are MNHEY and SVGEGT. Trimming shortened V by 0 bases and J by 3 bases, and 11 bases separated the two germline ends. CDR3 length: 15 residues. The CDR3 DNA sequence: TGTGCCAGCAGTTACTCGGGGCAGCAGGACTATGGCTACACCTTC. Translated, it gives CASSYSGQQDYGYTF.

The genes are TRBV6-1 and TRBJ2-7; D is unclear. V was trimmed by 3 bases and J by 0 bases, leaving 18 bases between them. CDR3 length equals 17 residues. CDR1 and CDR2 (germline): MNHNS, SASEGT. The CDR3, as DNA: TGTGCCAGCAGTGATTCCCTTAGGACGACCGACTCCTACGAGCAGTACTTC. It translates to CASSDSLRTTDSYEQYF.

V and J are TRBV7-9 and TRBJ1-1; D not certain. V lost 1 base, J lost 4 bases, and 4 bases lay in between. The CDR3 spans 12 residues. Germline V gene lookup returns CDR1 SEHNR and CDR2 FQNEAQ (reference sequence). Here the CDR3 reads CASSLESTEAFF. The CDR3 DNA sequence: TGTGCCAGCAGCTTAGAGAGCACTGAAGCTTTCTTT. Using reference TRBV7-9 and TRBJ1-1 for the parts outside the CDR3, the full variable domain is DTGVSQNPRHKITKRGQNVTFRCDPISEHNRLYWYRQTLGQGPEFLTYFQNEAQLEKSRLLSDRFSAERPKGSFSTLEIQRTEQGDSAMYLCASSLESTEAFFGQGTRLTVV.

The CDR3 region is CASSTLHTGMDGYTF. CDR3 bases: TGTGCCAGTAGTACACTTCACACAGGGATGGATGGCTACACCTTC. The rearrangement links TRBV19 to TRBJ1-2; maybe TRBD1 (6 bases). The V gene's germline CDR1 is LNHDA and CDR2 SQIVND (reference sequence). The V end lost 4 bases, the J end lost 6 bases, and 18 bases lay between the germline ends. This CDR3 comprises 15 residues.

This clone was seen once. The chain employs TRBV29-1 and TRBJ2-2; TRBD1 agrees at 10 bases. This CDR3 comprises 15 residues. CDR1 SQVTM and CDR2 ANQGSEA come from the germline V gene. Unmatched junction bases numbered 9, after V lost 4 bases and J lost 7 bases. CDR3 amino acids: CSVVRQGAVDGELFF. The CDR3 DNA reads TGCAGCGTTGTTAGACAGGGGGCTGTGGACGGGGAGCTGTTTTTT.

This clone was seen once. The V call is TRBV13, the J call TRBJ2-2; no clear D gene. Trimming removed 4 bases from V and 4 bases from J, with 10 bases in between. The CDR3 loop spans 14 amino acids. CDR1 is PRHDT and CDR2 is FYEKMQ in the germline V gene (reference sequence). CDR3 nucleotide sequence: TGTGCCAGCAGCTCCCCAGACTCCACCGGGGAGCTGTTTTTT. Encoded protein: CASSSPDSTGELFF.

DNA for the CDR3: TGTGCCAGCAGTTTAGACTCTCCGACAGATACGCAGTATTTT. It yields the protein CASSLDSPTDTQYF. The gene calls are TRBV28 and TRBJ2-3; D remains ambiguous. The germline V gene has CDR1 MDHEN and CDR2 SYDVKM. CDR3 length: 14 amino acids. V was clipped by 2 bases and J by 3 bases, with 9 bases between them.

The rearrangement joins TRBV9 to TRBJ1-6, with a weak D call TRBD1 (5 bases). Germline assignment: CDR1 SGDLS and CDR2 YYNGEE. The CDR3 sequence is 16 residues long. The V and J ends lost 3 bases and 8 bases respectively, with 18 bases between them. CDR3 residues: CASSGGGVEGYSPLHF. The DNA for the CDR3 is TGTGCCAGCAGCGGCGGGGGGGTGGAAGGTTATTCACCCCTCCACTTT.

The chain employs TRBV13 and TRBJ2-5, with D possibly matching TRBD1 (6 bases). The CDR3 length is 16 residues. V was clipped by 3 bases and J by 5 bases, with 19 bases between them. The germline gives CDR1 PRHDT, CDR2 FYEKMQ (reference sequence). DNA of the CDR3: TGTGCCAGCAGCTTGGGGCAGGGGAGCTTGGGGGAGACCCAGTACTTC. Residues: CASSLGQGSLGETQYF.

V and J are TRBV3-1 (or the pseudogene TRBV3-2) and TRBJ1-2; D ambiguous. The CDR3 extends over 14 amino acids. V lost 0 bases and J lost 5, with 10 bases in between. CDR1 and CDR2 from the germline V gene are LGHDT and YNNKEL (reference sequence). The CDR3 bases are TGTGCCAGCAGCCAAGAGGAACGGACTTATGGCTACACCTTC. It encodes CASSQEERTYGYTF.

The rearrangement joins TRBV5-4 to TRBJ1-2; 9 bases match TRBD1. The ends lost 4 bases at V and 8 bases at J; junction bases unmatched: 12. The germline gives CDR1 SGHNT, CDR2 YYREEE (reference sequence). The CDR3 runs 15 residues. The CDR3 is CASSRRGQGARGYTF. CDR3 DNA sequence: TGTGCCAGCAGCCGGAGGGGACAGGGAGCGCGAGGCTACACCTTC.

The chain employs TRBV18 and TRBJ2-1, with a weak D call TRBD2 (7 bases). Germline CDR1 and CDR2: KGHSH and LQKENI. The CDR3 extends over 17 amino acids. The V and J ends lost 0 bases and 3 bases respectively, with 15 bases between them. Written as DNA, the CDR3 is TGTGCCAGCTCACCACCGGGAGGGGGGCCGAACTACAATGAGCAGTTCTTC. As protein: CASSPPGGGPNYNEQFF. The full variable domain, its missing parts supplied by reference TRBV18 and TRBJ2-1, is NAGVMQNPRHLVRRRGQEARLRCSPMKGHSHVYWYRQLPEEGLKFMVYLQKENIIDESGMPKERFSAEFPKEGPSILRIQQVVRGDSAAYFCASSPPGGGPNYNEQFFGPGTRLTVL.

The chain carries TRBV11-2 and TRBJ2-1, with 12 bases fitting TRBD2. Germline V gene data show CDR1 as SGHAT and CDR2 as FQNNGV. The trim removed 5 bases at V and 9 bases at J, leaving 5 bases unmatched. This CDR3 is built from 14 residues. The CDR3 DNA is TGTGCCAGCAGCGAGACTAGCGGGAGAGGTGAGCAGTTCTTC. This gives the protein CASSETSGRGEQFF.

The chain links TRBV28 to TRBJ2-4; 8 nucleotides match TRBD2. Germline V gene lookup returns CDR1 MDHEN and CDR2 SYDVKM. The CDR3 is 17 residues long. Trimming at V came to 2 bases and at J to 1 base, leaving 7 bases not matched to a gene. The CDR3 coding sequence is TGTGCCAGCAGTTTAGCGGGAGGCGGTGGGGCCAAAAACATTCAGTACTTC. This codes for CASSLAGGGGAKNIQYF.

This clone was observed a single time. The chain uses TRBV23-1 and TRBJ1-1; D gene uncertain. TRBV23-1 is recorded as an ORF, its role being uncertain. V was trimmed by 4 bases and J by 4 bases, leaving 13 bases between them. CDR3 length: 14 amino acids. The CDR3 nucleotides read TGCGCCAGCAGTCGGAGGGTCCGGGGCACTGAAGCTTTCTTT. Translated, it gives CASSRRVRGTEAFF.

J is TRBJ2-5 and V is TRBV7-2; possibly TRBD2 for D (6 bases). Germline CDR1 reads SGHTA; CDR2 reads FQGNSA. The CDR3 totals 15 residues. Trimming removed 3 bases from V and 4 bases from J, with 15 bases in between. For the CDR3, the DNA is TGTGCCAGCAGCTTGGGGGGTGGACAAACAGAGACCCAGTACTTC. Translation: CASSLGGGQTETQYF.

The CDR3: CASRPLAGGNNEQFF. The DNA of the CDR3 is TGTGCCAGCAGACCACTAGCGGGAGGAAACAATGAGCAGTTCTTC. This chain uses TRBV5-4 with TRBJ2-1, with TRBD2 matching 12 bases. There are 15 residues in the CDR3. Germline V lookup: CDR1 SGHNT, CDR2 YYREEE (reference sequence). J gave up 5 bases and V 5 bases, and 5 bases lay outside the gene matches.

The chain joins TRBV18 to TRBJ2-3; 10 bases map to TRBD2. Germline loops: CDR1 KGHSH, CDR2 LQKENI. With 5 bases clipped from V and 2 bases from J, the junction kept 4 bases outside the gene matches. CDR3 length: 15 amino acids. Written as DNA, the CDR3 is TGTGCCAGCTCAGCTAGCGGGAGACCCACAGATACGCAGTATTTT. Its protein product is CASSASGRPTDTQYF.

The rearrangement uses TRBV5-6 and TRBJ1-3; D might be TRBD1 (5 bases). V gave up 1 base and J gave up 4 bases, with 15 bases separating them. Germline CDR1 SGHDT, CDR2 YYEEEE. This CDR3 is 16 amino acids long. In nucleotides, the CDR3 is TGTGCCAGCAGCTTGCTAGGGGTTTCTCGCGGAAACACCATATATTTT. This gives the protein CASSLLGVSRGNTIYF.